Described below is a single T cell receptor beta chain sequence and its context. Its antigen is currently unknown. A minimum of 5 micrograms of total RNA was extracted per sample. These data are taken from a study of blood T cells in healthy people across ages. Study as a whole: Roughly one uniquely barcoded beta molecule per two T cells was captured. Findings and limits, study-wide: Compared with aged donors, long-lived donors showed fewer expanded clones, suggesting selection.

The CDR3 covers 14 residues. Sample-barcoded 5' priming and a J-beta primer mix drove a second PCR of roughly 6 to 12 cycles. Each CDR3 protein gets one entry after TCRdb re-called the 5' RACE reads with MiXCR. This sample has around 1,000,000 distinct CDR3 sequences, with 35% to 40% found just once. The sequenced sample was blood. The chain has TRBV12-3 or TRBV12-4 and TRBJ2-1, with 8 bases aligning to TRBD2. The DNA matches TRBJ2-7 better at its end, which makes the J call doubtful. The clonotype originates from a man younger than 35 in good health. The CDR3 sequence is CASNLLAAYNEQYF. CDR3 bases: TGTGCCAGCAACCTACTAGCGGCTTACAATGAGCAGTACTTC.